This entry is about one T cell receptor (beta chain). Its antigen specificity is not known. Per-base qualities were not stored, and no clone one base away is much larger. The data originate from a study of T cell responses to AZD1222 COVID-19 vaccine (dated by TCRdb to the early 2020s). Turning to the overall study: A total of under 250 trial participants underwent TCR sequencing, of whom roughly 210 had received two doses of AZD1222 and roughly 26 had received two doses of the MenACWY control vaccine. Trial participants were enrolled by age into subgroups of 18-55, 56-69 and 70-plus years, and 148, 28 and 57 TCR-sequenced participants, respectively, were included in these subgroups.

The paper as a whole reports these results and caveats: Spike-specific TCR breadth and depth rose significantly after two AZD1222 doses compared with day 0 and with MenACWY recipients. In the small 56-69-year group, the increase in depth fell short of significance, most likely because of low power. Reportedly, almost half of the unique spike-specific TCRs recognized epitopes lying outside the regions that are mutated in the B.1.351 and B.1.1.7 variants. Conclusions about previously exposed vaccinees were limited because only a handful of AZD1222 recipients were SARS-CoV-2 seropositive at baseline. Most participants were white British and females outnumbered males, and the authors suggested that clonal diversity may have been underestimated. The whole spike protein was spanned by vaccine-associated CD4 TCRs, and dominant responses were seen in regions 160-218 and 743-854. Because no day 14 peak-response samples were available, repertoires were characterized only after the peak T cell response.

This specimen's time point label, per the study, means: about 28 days (+/-7) after the second vaccine dose. AZD1222 recipients whose second dose came at about 4 weeks and those whose second dose came at about 12 weeks were combined into one group, since spike-specific TCR depth and breadth did not differ between the two schedules. Vaccinee samples were obtained from the UK trials COV001 and COV002, which included a single-blind randomized controlled phase 2/3 trial of AZD1222 (ChAdOx1 nCoV-19) in healthy adults. For TCRbeta chain sequencing, PBMC samples from trial participants were taken at day 0 and at day 28 after the second dose. Trimming takes 2 bases from V and 11 bases from J, and the germline ends sit 9 bases apart. From the cysteine through the phenylalanine, the CDR3 covers 10 amino acids. The DNA shown is the 30-base CDR3, in frame from base 1. CDR1 is given as GTSNPN and CDR2 as SVGIG, both from the germline V gene (reference sequence).

The CDR3 regions of human TCRbeta chains were analyzed by immunosequencing. In the source study's methods: TCRs in the repertoires were matched against a reference library of SARS-CoV-2-specific TCRs that had been generated with the MIRA antigen-specificity platform. Breadth was defined as the fraction of unique TCRs that were SARS-CoV-2-associated. Depth was defined as the fraction of total T cells that were SARS-CoV-2-associated. Using the MIRA data, each spike-specific TCR was mapped to the spike region that the TCR reacts to and placed in a CD4 or CD8 class. Log10-transformed breadth and depth values were compared by one-way ANOVA with Sidak's multiple comparisons tests. The table comes from immuneACCESS by way of TCRdb, which keeps in-frame sequences with V and J called. Part of the clones is missing from these tables; in studies checked, under half for an unresolved V gene and the rest for unknown reasons. Clone size and the V and J calls come from that table; the DNA yielded D and trimming. The sample data list about 150,000 clones, and roughly 90% of these were observed just once. The ten largest make up approximately 3.4% of the sample.

This specimen was peripheral blood, taken 28 days after the second AZD1222 dose. This clonotype originated in an adult who received the AZD1222 COVID-19 vaccine. The rearrangement combines TRBV30 with TRBJ1-1; TRBD1 could be the D gene, as 5 bases match. The nucleotide sequence is TGTGCCTGGAGTCACGAGGGGGCTTTCTTT. It is translated as CAWSHEGAFF.